Listed below are T cell receptor beta chains from one sample, sequenced in a study of blood T cell repertoires in COVID-19. Libraries were prepared by immunoSEQ multiplex PCR; TCRdb keeps only in-frame clonotypes and omits some of them. In the table there are some 180,000 clones, approximately 85% of which are singletons. The sequenced sample was peripheral blood. The receptors come from a woman aged 55-69 years with acute or convalescent COVID-19. CDR3s include the opening cysteine and the closing phenylalanine or tryptophan. Fields, in order: D gene, J gene, V gene, CDR3 protein, CDR3 DNA. The D gene is left open where the match is weak.

d_call: TRBD1; j_call: TRBJ1-5; v_call: TRBV10-3; cdr3_aa: CAISEDRGSYQPQHF; cdr3_nt: TGTGCCATCAGTGAAGACAGGGGCTCCTATCAGCCCCAGCATTTT
d_call: -; j_call: TRBJ1-5; v_call: TRBV19; cdr3_aa: CASSIGLPDQPQHF; cdr3_nt: TGTGCCAGTAGTATTGGGCTTCCAGACCAGCCCCAGCATTTT
d_call: -; j_call: TRBJ2-7; v_call: TRBV6-6; cdr3_aa: CASTQTGFSYEQYF; cdr3_nt: TGTGCCAGCACCCAAACAGGGTTCTCCTACGAGCAGTACTTC
d_call: TRBD2; j_call: TRBJ2-1; v_call: TRBV6-5; cdr3_aa: CASRASGGEQFF; cdr3_nt: TGTGCCAGCAGGGCTAGCGGGGGTGAGCAGTTCTTC
d_call: -; j_call: TRBJ2-1; v_call: TRBV24-1; cdr3_aa: CATSPDSYNEQFF; cdr3_nt: TGTGCCACCTCCCCGGACAGCTACAATGAGCAGTTCTTC
d_call: -; j_call: TRBJ1-5; v_call: TRBV18; cdr3_aa: CASSPGGGINQPQHF; cdr3_nt: TGTGCCAGCTCACCTGGGGGGGGGATCAATCAGCCCCAGCATTTT
d_call: -; j_call: TRBJ2-7; v_call: TRBV27; cdr3_aa: CASRDRTYEQYF; cdr3_nt: TGTGCCAGCAGGGACAGAACTTACGAGCAGTACTTC
d_call: -; j_call: TRBJ2-7; v_call: TRBV7-9; cdr3_aa: CASSLLSMDSGMGEQYF; cdr3_nt: TGTGCCAGCAGCTTGCTTTCTATGGACAGTGGGATGGGCGAGCAGTACTTC
d_call: -; j_call: TRBJ2-3; v_call: TRBV5-1; cdr3_aa: CASSRSSGSTDTQYF; cdr3_nt: TGCGCCAGCAGCCGAAGCAGCGGGAGCACAGATACGCAGTATTTT
d_call: -; j_call: TRBJ1-2; v_call: TRBV18; cdr3_aa: CASSPPGSGATNYGYTF; cdr3_nt: TGTGCCAGCTCACCACCTGGCAGCGGGGCGACTAACTATGGCTACACCTTC
d_call: -; j_call: TRBJ1-2; v_call: TRBV28; cdr3_aa: CASTRSTGFYGYTF; cdr3_nt: TGTGCCAGCACCCGCTCAACAGGTTTCTATGGCTACACCTTC